One sample yielded the 7 T cell receptor beta chains listed below, sequenced in a study of shared clonotypes between healthy human individuals. Positively selected for CCR7, the CD45RO-negative cells used as naive CD8 cells excluded terminally differentiated effector memory CD45RA+ cells. Sequenced by immunoSEQ multiplex PCR; TCRdb stores in-frame clones only, minus some. The table lists 2 million to 2.5 million clones, just under 95% of them singletons, with roughly 1% in the top ten. Material: naive CD8+ T cells sorted from blood. The source of these receptors is a man aged 18 to 35 in good health.

The CDR3 region is CATSKRGSGLYEQYF. Here the CDR3 DNA reads TGTGCCACCAGCAAGCGCGGTAGCGGGTTATACGAGCAGTACTTC. This chain links TRBV15 with TRBJ2-7, with 7 bases fitting TRBD2. CDR1 is LNHNV, CDR2 YYDKDF, per germline (reference sequence). V dropped 4 bases and J dropped 4; count of bases not matched to a gene: 10. CDR3 length: 15 residues.

Worth noting for this clone: At one end, the junction sequence differs from germline, possibly due to a read error. The rearrangement links TRBV4-3 to TRBJ2-1; tentative D call: TRBD2 (5 bases). The CDR3 spans 15 residues. CDR1 and CDR2 from the germline V gene are LGHNA and YSLEER. The CDR3 here is CASSQDRLALNEQFF. CDR3 bases: TGCGCCAGCAGTCAAGATAGGCTAGCTCTCAATGAGCAGTTCTTC.

The chain joins TRBV27 to TRBJ2-7; TRBD2 agrees at 8 bases. Losses at the gene ends were 4 bases for V and 0 bases for J; bases not matched to a gene: 8. CDR1 MNHEY and CDR2 SMNVEV come from the germline V gene (reference sequence). The CDR3 is 16 amino acids. The CDR3, as DNA: TGTGCCAGCAGTTCTTCACTAGCGGAGGGCTCCTACGAGCAGTACTTC. It specifies CASSSSLAEGSYEQYF.

This chain uses TRBV5-8 with TRBJ2-3; the D is unclear. The V end was cut by 1 base, the J end by 2 bases, with 11 bases between. Looked up from germline, CDR1 is SGHTS and CDR2 is YDEGEE. CDR3 length equals 15 residues. The chain's CDR3 is CASSLWSRVTDTQYF. The DNA of the CDR3 is TGTGCCAGCAGCTTGTGGTCCAGAGTCACAGATACGCAGTATTTT. Filled out from reference TRBV5-8 and TRBJ2-3, the complete variable domain reads EAGVTQSPTHLIKTRGQQATLRCSPISGHTSVYWYQQALGLGLQFLLWYDEGEERNRGNFPPRFSGRQFPNYSSELNVNALELEDSALYLCASSLWSRVTDTQYFGPGTRLTVL.

This chain joins TRBV27 and TRBJ1-1, with a tentative D call TRBD1 (5 bases). From germline, CDR1 is MNHEY and CDR2 SMNVEV (reference sequence). Trimming cost V 1 base and J 8 bases, with 20 bases left between them. This CDR3 is 16 amino acids long. As DNA, the CDR3 is TGTGCCAGCAGTTTATTATGGGACTCGTATGGAGCCGAAGCTTTCTTT. Translated: CASSLLWDSYGAEAFF.

Details on this clone: The sample carries other DNA sequences with the same CDR3. The V gene is TRBV4-1, the J gene TRBJ1-5; D not certain. The V end was cut by 1 base, the J end by 6 bases, with 4 bases between. The CDR3 contains 12 residues. Per the germline V gene, CDR1 is MGHRA and CDR2 is YSYEKL. CDR3 nucleotide sequence: TGCGCCAGCAGCCAAGGTGGTCAGCCCCAGCATTTT. Its protein is CASSQGGQPQHF.

The chain recombines TRBV5-6 with TRBJ1-6; D is undetermined. The CDR3 loop spans 13 amino acids. Trimming cost V 4 bases and J 7 bases, with 9 bases left between them. CDR1 is SGHDT and CDR2 is YYEEEE in the germline V gene. The CDR3 protein is CASSETPNSPLHF. The CDR3 DNA reads TGTGCCAGCAGCGAGACACCAAATTCACCCCTCCACTTT.